This T cell receptor beta chain was obtained from a study of CD8 T cells in acute hepatitis C reinfection. About the research overall: CD8+ T cells recognizing the HCV NS3-1073 epitope were profiled acutely and after viral clearance. Study-level findings and limits: All groups preferentially used TRBV04 and TRBV06, which was not due to overrepresentation in the naive pool. One of thirteen outcome-independent public clonotypes used V04-02/J02-02.

Profiled with immunoSEQ multiplex PCR; TCRdb holds only in-frame clones, not every one. This table holds over 30,000 clones, roughly 88% found once. Time point reported: naive CD8 control sorted from an acute-time-point sample. Montreal Hepatitis C Cohort donors who inject drugs were seen every 3 months. This clone was counted between two and nine times. Its target is not known. The CDR3 is 16 residues long. V lost 3 bases, J lost 3 bases, and 17 bases lay in between. Germline assignment: CDR1 ENHRY and CDR2 SYGVKD. The chain recombines TRBV10-3 with TRBJ1-2, with TRBD1 as a possible D gene (5 bases). This receptor was identified in a woman between 18 and 30 years old who spontaneously cleared hepatitis C infection. Sequencing was done on a sample of naive CD8+ T cells from PBMCs. The DNA of the CDR3 is TGTGCCATCAGTGACACAGGACGGCTCAGGGACTATGGCTACACCTTC. The encoded protein is CAISDTGRLRDYGYTF.